This T cell receptor (beta chain) was recovered during a study of response to subunit inactivated influenza vaccine. TCRdb analysed the RT-PCR reads with MiXCR anew, one entry per CDR3 protein. The data contain roughly 540,000 distinct CDR3 sequences, approximately 24% of them singletons. The CDR3 runs to 16 residues. Trimming cost V 6 bases and J 5 bases, with 18 bases left between them. Per the germline V gene, CDR1 is KGHDR and CDR2 is SFDVKD. Another study also made use of these data, one on T cells expressing NK-cell markers. That source adds: The cDNA for TCR beta came from 5'RACE template switching with UMIs. Obtained from sorted CD3+CD56+NKG2C+, CD3+CD56+NKG2C- and CD3+CD56-NKG2C+ T cells were the TCR beta repertoires. Six or seven donors carried dominant NKG2C+ clonotypes that made up 1.0-7.0% of their CD8+ T cells.

The receptor was derived from a man aged 50 to 59 who received an inactivated influenza vaccine. The chain has TRBV24-1 and TRBJ2-2, with D perhaps TRBD1 (6 bases). The sequencing used CD4+ T cells sorted from PBMCs, collected roughly 12 days after vaccination. CDR3 protein: CATSTGGAFRTGELFF. CDR3 sequence (DNA): TGTGCCACCAGTACTGGGGGCGCTTTCCGGACCGGGGAGCTGTTTTTT.